This TCR beta chain is from a study of cytomegalovirus exposure and HLA in healthy donors. Turning to this clone: The antigen is undetermined.

Study-level results: Trimming of TCR beta V- and J-genes showed a link, identified in a later analysis, to a missense DCLRE1C variant. High specificity and sensitivity for cytomegalovirus status were reported for the classifier. The study listed 164 cytomegalovirus-associated TCR beta chains.

PCR amplification relied on 60 Vbeta primers (plus 13 Jbeta primers). Sequencing was performed with immunoSEQ multiplex PCR; in TCRdb, only in-frame clones are kept and a portion is missing. The sample has about 140,000 clones; almost 85% are singletons. Specimen: PBMCs. The TCR was taken from a man aged 30-40 years in good health and CMV-seropositive.

The CDR3 reads CASSQGVGTLYVRNTEAFF. Here the CDR3 DNA reads TGTGCCAGCAGCCAAGGGGTTGGGACACTCTATGTCAGAAACACTGAAGCTTTCTTT. The chain is built from TRBV4-2 and TRBJ1-1, with D tentatively TRBD1 (6 bases). This CDR3 spans 19 amino acids. The V gene's germline CDR1 is LGHNA and CDR2 YNFKEQ. V lost 1 base and J lost 2, with 23 bases in between.